This T cell receptor (beta chain) is from a study of blood T cell repertoires in COVID-19. Overall study: COVID-19 samples collected from the United States, Italy and Spain covered acute and convalescent phases. In each case, the material was cDNA or gDNA derived from T cells, B-cell-depleted T cells, or PBMCs.

V lost 4 bases and J lost 6; bases outside the gene matches: 5. CDR3 length equals 14 residues. Germline values: CDR1 SGHNT, CDR2 YYREEE (reference sequence). As originally analysed: Counts of nucleated cells, estimated from reference gene primer amplification, were obtained. The repertoire was sequenced with immunoSEQ multiplex PCR; TCRdb's copy has only in-frame clones and lacks some. From that table come the V and J calls and clone size; the DNA was used to work out D and trimming. The sample holds hundreds of thousands of clones, 85% to 90% seen once. The clonotype comes from a man between 65 and 85 years old with acute or convalescent COVID-19. Sequencing input: peripheral blood. The V gene is TRBV5-4, the J gene TRBJ2-2; 8 bases are a match to TRBD2. The CDR3 sequence is CASSGTSGPGELFF. In DNA form, the CDR3 reads TGTGCCAGCAGCGGTACTAGCGGCCCCGGGGAGCTGTTTTTT.